Presented here are 15 T cell receptor beta chains from one specimen sequenced in a study of lymphopenia after photon versus proton radiotherapy. Here immunoSEQ multiplex PCR was the method, and the copy in TCRdb shows in-frame clones only, minus some. Of 25,000 to 30,000 clones detected, 87% appear once; the ten largest clones hold around 20%. Here the sequenced sample was peripheral blood, taken from a patient treated with photon-based radiotherapy. These TCRs come from a man between 50 and 59 years old with gastric cancer.

This rearrangement joins TRBV5-6 to TRBJ1-1; D not certain. The CDR3 loop spans 13 amino acids. V lost 2 bases to trimming and J lost 6 bases, with 11 bases between them. The germline CDR1 and CDR2 sequences are SGHDT and YYEEEE. In DNA, the CDR3 is TGTGCCAGCAGCTTTCGGCGGGTATCTGAAGCTTTCTTT. Its translation is CASSFRRVSEAFF.

This clone has only one observation. This sequence joins TRBV9 and TRBJ1-1; the D is unclear. The CDR3 has 12 residues. CDR1 SGDLS and CDR2 YYNGEE come from the germline V gene. V lost 0 bases, J lost 7 bases, and 7 bases lay in between. The CDR3 here is CASSVGEGEAFF. DNA for the CDR3: TGTGCCAGCAGCGTAGGTGAGGGTGAAGCTTTCTTT.

In DNA, the CDR3 is TGTGCCAGCAGCTTAGAGTCGGGCAGAGGGGGGATTAATACGCAGTATTTT. Protein: CASSLESGRGGINTQYF. The chain employs TRBV7-2 and TRBJ2-3; D is tentatively TRBD1 or TRBD2 (6 bases each). This CDR3 region has 17 residues. Germline V gene data show CDR1 as SGHTA and CDR2 as FQGNSA. V dropped 1 base and J dropped 7 bases, with 21 bases sitting between them.

The chain links TRBV30 to TRBJ1-1; 7 bases are a match to TRBD1. The J segment lost 1 base and the V segment lost 1 base, leaving 0 bases of the junction unmatched. The CDR3 is 13 amino acids. Germline CDR1 reads GTSNPN; CDR2 reads SVGIG (reference sequence). The CDR3 here is CAWSGQGNTEAFF. The CDR3 coding sequence is TGTGCCTGGAGTGGACAGGGGAACACTGAAGCTTTCTTT.

The V call is TRBV15, the J call TRBJ1-2; maybe TRBD1 (6 bases). CDR1 LNHNV and CDR2 YYDKDF come from the germline V gene (reference sequence). Trimming shortened V by 0 bases and J by 4 bases, and 12 bases separated the two germline ends. The CDR3 is made up of 15 amino acids. This CDR3 is CATSRDKGGSYGYTF. DNA of the CDR3: TGTGCCACCAGCAGAGATAAGGGGGGCAGCTATGGCTACACCTTC.

This clone was recorded a few times. CDR3 residues: CAWSLGMNTEAFF. The CDR3 DNA reads as TGTGCCTGGAGTCTGGGCATGAACACTGAAGCTTTCTTT. The chain has TRBV30 and TRBJ1-1; D is undetermined. Germline-derived CDR1 and CDR2 are GTSNPN and SVGIG (reference sequence). The CDR3 contains 13 residues. With 2 bases removed from V and 0 bases from J, the gap between germline ends came to 7 bases.

This rearrangement joins TRBV19 to TRBJ1-5, with D unresolved. Trimming pared 6 bases from V and 6 bases from J, leaving 15 bases between. The CDR3 length is 14 residues. The germline V gene has CDR1 LNHDA and CDR2 SQIVND (reference sequence). Written as DNA, the CDR3 is TGTGCCAGTAGAAACAAAGGGAAGGGTCAGCCCCAGCATTTT. It is translated as CASRNKGKGQPQHF.

This clone was observed once. V gene TRBV20-1 combines with J gene TRBJ2-5; TRBD1 aligns across 7 bases. Germline V CDR1 and CDR2: DFQATT, SNEGSKA (reference sequence). The CDR3 length is 11 residues. Trimming removed 3 bases from V and 5 bases from J; junction bases left unmatched: 0. CDR3 region: CSARTGETQYF. CDR3 DNA sequence: TGCAGTGCTAGGACAGGGGAGACCCAGTACTTC.

The chain uses TRBV19 and TRBJ2-1; 9 bases are shared with TRBD2. The CDR3 loop spans 15 amino acids. With V trimmed by 0 bases and J by 4 bases, 1 base remained unmatched. The germline CDR1 and CDR2 sequences are LNHDA and SQIVND (reference sequence). CDR3 DNA: TGTGCCAGTAGTATAGAGCTAGCGGGGTACAATGAGCAGTTCTTC. Amino acids: CASSIELAGYNEQFF.

V and J are TRBV6-1 and TRBJ2-7, with D perhaps assigned TRBD1 or TRBD2 (5 bases each). CDR3 size: 14 residues. From germline, CDR1 is MNHNS and CDR2 SASEGT. Trimming took off 4 bases at V and 0 bases at J, with 10 bases between the two ends. CDR3 nucleotides: TGTGCCAGCAGTGCGGGGCCAGGCTCCTACGAGCAGTACGTC. Its translation: CASSAGPGSYEQYV.

The chain is built from TRBV9 and TRBJ2-5; a possible D gene is TRBD2 (6 bases). Deletions cut 3 bases from V and 5 bases from J, with 8 bases between. The CDR3 extends over 12 amino acids. Germline assignment: CDR1 SGDLS and CDR2 YYNGEE. The DNA of the CDR3 is TGTGCCAGCAGCGGCAGCGGGGAGACCCAGTACTTC. It encodes CASSGSGETQYF. The full variable domain, completed using reference TRBV9 and TRBJ2-5, is DSGVTQTPKHLITATGQRVTLRCSPRSGDLSVYWYQQSLDQGLQFLIQYYNGEERAKGNILERFSAQQFPDLHSELNLSSLELGDSALYFCASSGSGETQYFGPGTRLLVL.

The chain employs TRBV19 and TRBJ1-2, with D perhaps matching TRBD1 (5 bases). CDR3 length: 13 residues. The germline gives CDR1 LNHDA, CDR2 SQIVND (reference sequence). V lost 11 bases and J lost 4, with 17 bases in between. The CDR3 region is CAGHRDCFYGYTF. The CDR3 region has the DNA TGTGCCGGCCACCGGGACTGCTTCTATGGCTACACCTTC.

The chain couples TRBV19 to TRBJ1-6; D is ambiguous. This CDR3 comprises 13 residues. Trimming removed 2 bases from V and 9 bases from J, with 8 bases in between. Germline CDR1 is LNHDA and CDR2 is SQIVND (reference sequence). CDR3 region: CASSIMEGSPLHF. CDR3 DNA sequence: TGTGCCAGTAGTATAATGGAGGGTTCACCCCTCCACTTT.

The rearrangement uses TRBV7-8 and TRBJ2-1, with 11 bases lining up with TRBD2. This CDR3 spans 16 amino acids. Germline V gene lookup returns CDR1 SGHVS and CDR2 FQNEAQ. Unmatched junction bases numbered 9, after V lost 5 bases and J lost 6 bases. The CDR3 here is CASSISLAGGFNEQFF. CDR3 DNA: TGTGCCAGCAGCATTAGTCTAGCGGGGGGTTTCAATGAGCAGTTCTTC.

CDR3 in amino acids: CASSLSDRNTGELFF. CDR3 DNA: TGCGCCAGCAGCTTATCGGACAGGAACACCGGGGAGCTGTTTTTT. The genes are TRBV5-1 and TRBJ2-2; TRBD1 might be the D (6 bases). Germline V gene lookup returns CDR1 SGHRS and CDR2 YFSETQ. V lost 2 bases to trimming and J lost 1 base, with 9 bases between them. The CDR3 length is 15 residues.